Listed below are T cell receptor beta chains from one sample, sequenced in a study of blood T cells in healthy people across ages. One entry per CDR3 protein results from TCRdb running MiXCR on the 5' RACE reads. The table shows approximately 800,000 distinct CDR3 sequences, with around 50% occurring only once. Source material: blood. The source is a man of 80 years or more in good health. CDR3s include the opening cysteine and the closing phenylalanine or tryptophan. A D gene is named only where the DNA matches it firmly. A clone size is listed for some rows: how often the clone was seen (once, few, many), or a class if it is expanded.

CDR3aa	CDR3nt	abundance	v_gene	j_gene	d_gene
CSAPAGAVEQFF	TGCAGTGCGCCTGCGGGAGCTGTTGAGCAGTTCTTC	.	TRBV20-1	TRBJ2-1	TRBD2
CSASPSGHYEQYF	TGCAGTGCTAGTCCTAGCGGCCACTACGAGCAGTACTTC	.	TRBV20-1	TRBJ2-7	TRBD2
CASSFMTTHEQYF	TGTGCCAGCAGCTTTATGACAACCCACGAGCAGTACTTC	many	TRBV7-9	TRBJ2-7	.
CASSLRGSQETQYF	TGTGCCAGCAGTTTGAGGGGGAGCCAAGAGACCCAGTACTTC	.	TRBV2	TRBJ2-5	.
CASSFGGGRYEQYF	TGTGCCAGCAGCTTTGGAGGGGGCAGGTACGAGCAGTACTTC	.	TRBV7-6	TRBJ2-7	.
CASSSSFGVVETQFF	TGTGCCAGCAGCTCGTCCTTTGGGGTGGTGGAGACCCAGTTCTTC	.	TRBV7-2	TRBJ2-1	.
CASSYGTWSSGNSNEQFF	TGTGCCAGCAGTTACGGTACATGGAGTAGCGGGAATTCGAATGAGCAGTTCTTC	.	TRBV6-5	TRBJ2-1	TRBD2
CASSLRQSATNEKLFF	TGTGCCAGCAGCCTGCGACAGAGTGCAACTAATGAAAAACTGTTTTTT	.	TRBV7-2	TRBJ1-4	.
CASSPGNSNEKLFF	TGTGCCAGCAGCCCAGGGAACTCTAATGAAAAACTGTTTTTT	.	TRBV3-1	TRBJ1-4	.
CSVRNSGINNEQFF	TGCAGCGTTCGGAATAGCGGGATCAACAATGAGCAGTTCTTC	.	TRBV29-1	TRBJ2-1	TRBD2
CSVEDAGTGGWTQYF	TGCAGCGTTGAAGATGCGGGAACCGGGGGATGGACCCAGTACTTC	.	TRBV29-1	TRBJ2-5	.
CAWSYPGVASNTGELFF	TGTGCCTGGAGTTATCCTGGGGTAGCCTCGAACACCGGGGAGCTGTTTTTT	.	TRBV30	TRBJ2-2	.
CSAYQGLAVQETQYF	TGCAGTGCCTACCAAGGACTAGCGGTTCAAGAGACCCAGTACTTC	.	TRBV20-1	TRBJ2-5	TRBD2
CASTGTSGGLSLSYEQYF	TGTGCCAGCACCGGGACTAGCGGGGGGCTGTCACTCTCCTACGAGCAGTACTTC	.	TRBV12-3/TRBV12-4	TRBJ2-7	TRBD2
CASSQGPGLAGGHNEQFF	TGTGCCAGCAGCCAAGGGCCGGGACTAGCGGGAGGGCACAATGAGCAGTTCTTC	.	TRBV7-2	TRBJ2-1	TRBD2
CASSPLGTVSYNEQFF	TGTGCCAGCAGCCCTTTAGGGACAGTCTCCTACAATGAGCAGTTCTTC	few	TRBV28	TRBJ2-1	TRBD1
CASSLGSASQTPYNEQFF	TGTGCCAGCAGCTTGGGCTCCGCGTCCCAAACACCCTACAATGAGCAGTTCTTC	.	TRBV5-6	TRBJ2-1	.
CASREQGAGNQPQHF	TGTGCCAGCAGGGAACAGGGGGCGGGCAATCAGCCCCAGCATTTT	.	TRBV12-3/TRBV12-4	TRBJ1-5	TRBD1
CASSEGQAGANQPQHF	TGCGCCAGCAGCGAAGGACAGGCTGGGGCCAATCAGCCCCAGCATTTT	few	TRBV5-1	TRBJ1-5	TRBD1
CSVVLGGRTDTQYF	TGCAGCGTTGTTTTGGGGGGCCGCACAGATACGCAGTATTTT	.	TRBV29-1	TRBJ2-3	.